What follows is one T cell receptor (beta chain) and its context. This sample is drawn from a study of T cell changes during pregnancy in multiple sclerosis. Germline V CDR1 and CDR2: SGDLS, YYNGEE. There are 16 residues in the CDR3. The ends lost 0 bases at V and 8 bases at J; junction bases unmatched: 6. Sequencing used immunoSEQ multiplex PCR; TCRdb keeps in-frame clones, though not all of them. This table has approximately 30,000 clones, roughly nine tenths appearing once. The source of this sequence is a female donor with multiple sclerosis, enrolled in a pregnancy study. The chain combines TRBV9 with TRBJ2-1; TRBD2 matches 12 bases. The sequences come from CD4+ T cells from peripheral blood mononuclear cells, collected in the second trimester of pregnancy. CDR3: CASSVEPSGGADEQFF. CDR3 in DNA: TGTGCCAGCAGCGTAGAACCTAGCGGGGGGGCCGATGAGCAGTTCTTC. Combining the CDR3 with reference TRBV9 and TRBJ2-1 gives the whole variable domain DSGVTQTPKHLITATGQRVTLRCSPRSGDLSVYWYQQSLDQGLQFLIQYYNGEERAKGNILERFSAQQFPDLHSELNLSSLELGDSALYFCASSVEPSGGADEQFFGPGTRLTVL.